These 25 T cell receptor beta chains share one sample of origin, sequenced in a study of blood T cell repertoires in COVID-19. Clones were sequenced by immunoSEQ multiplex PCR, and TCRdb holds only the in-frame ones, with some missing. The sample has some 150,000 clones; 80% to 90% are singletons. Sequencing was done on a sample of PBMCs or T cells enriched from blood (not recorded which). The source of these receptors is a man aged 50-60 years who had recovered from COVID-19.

The CDR3: CASSIYGGGYTF. CDR3 sequence (DNA): TGTGCCAGTAGTATCTATGGAGGTGGCTACACCTTC. The rearrangement links TRBV19 to TRBJ1-2; D gene unclear. Germline lookup yields CDR1 LNHDA and CDR2 SQIVND (reference sequence). CDR3 length: 12 amino acids. Trimming left V 3 bases short and J 7 bases short, with 9 bases between.

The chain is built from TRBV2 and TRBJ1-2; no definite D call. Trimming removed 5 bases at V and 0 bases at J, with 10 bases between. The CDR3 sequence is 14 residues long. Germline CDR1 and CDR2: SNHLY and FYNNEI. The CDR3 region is CASSPQTSNYGYTF. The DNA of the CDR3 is TGTGCCAGCAGTCCCCAGACTTCTAACTATGGCTACACCTTC. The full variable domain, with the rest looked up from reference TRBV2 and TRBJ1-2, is EPEVTQTPSHQVTQMGQEVILRCVPISNHLYFYWYRQILGQKVEFLVSFYNNEISEKSEIFDDQFSVERPDGSNFTLKIRSTKLEDSAMYFCASSPQTSNYGYTFGSGTRLTVV.

The CDR3 sequence is CASSLRPGNQPQHF. The CDR3 DNA reads as TGTGCCAGCAGTTTAAGGCCGGGGAATCAGCCCCAGCATTTT. The V call is TRBV28, the J call TRBJ1-5; D is ambiguous. CDR1 is MDHEN, CDR2 SYDVKM, per germline. Trimming pared 2 bases from V and 4 bases from J, leaving 9 bases between. The CDR3 loop spans 14 amino acids.

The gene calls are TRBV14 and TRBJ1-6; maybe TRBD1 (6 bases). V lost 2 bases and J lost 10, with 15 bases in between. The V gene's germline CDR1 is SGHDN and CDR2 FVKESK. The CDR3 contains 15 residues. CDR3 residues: CASSQLLGGASPLHF. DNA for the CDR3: TGTGCCAGCAGCCAACTTCTCGGGGGGGCCTCACCCCTCCACTTT.

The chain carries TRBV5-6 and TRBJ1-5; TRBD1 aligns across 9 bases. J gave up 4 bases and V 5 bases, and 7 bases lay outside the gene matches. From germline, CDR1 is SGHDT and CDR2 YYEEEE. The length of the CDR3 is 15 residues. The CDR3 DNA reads TGTGCCAGCAGACCCCGGGACAGGGAAAATCAGCCCCAGCATTTT. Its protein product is CASRPRDRENQPQHF.

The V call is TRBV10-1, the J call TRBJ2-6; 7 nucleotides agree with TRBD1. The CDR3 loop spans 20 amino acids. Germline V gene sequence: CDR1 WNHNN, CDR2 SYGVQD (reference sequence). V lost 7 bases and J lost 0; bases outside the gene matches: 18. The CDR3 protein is CASIISLSTGSSSGANVLTF. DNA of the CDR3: TGCGCCAGCATAATTTCACTCTCGACAGGGTCCAGCTCTGGGGCCAACGTCCTGACTTTC.

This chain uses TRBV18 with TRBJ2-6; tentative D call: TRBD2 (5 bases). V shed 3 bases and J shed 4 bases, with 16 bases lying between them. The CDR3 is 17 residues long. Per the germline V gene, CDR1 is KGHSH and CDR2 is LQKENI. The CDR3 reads CASSPGSGLAGANVLTF. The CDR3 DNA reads TGTGCCAGCTCACCTGGGTCGGGGTTAGCAGGGGCCAACGTCCTGACTTTC.

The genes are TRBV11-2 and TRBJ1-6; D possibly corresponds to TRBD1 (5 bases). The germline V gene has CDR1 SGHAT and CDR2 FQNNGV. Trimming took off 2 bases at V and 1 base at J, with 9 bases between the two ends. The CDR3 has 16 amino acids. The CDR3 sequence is CASSLQGGSYNSPLHF. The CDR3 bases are TGTGCCAGCAGCTTACAGGGAGGGTCCTATAATTCACCCCTCCACTTT.

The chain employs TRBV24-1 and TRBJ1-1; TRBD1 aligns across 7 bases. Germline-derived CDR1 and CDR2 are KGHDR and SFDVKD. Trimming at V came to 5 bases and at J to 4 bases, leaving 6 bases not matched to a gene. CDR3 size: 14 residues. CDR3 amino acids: CATSATGSATEAFF. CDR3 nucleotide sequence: TGTGCCACCAGTGCGACAGGGTCCGCCACTGAAGCTTTCTTT.

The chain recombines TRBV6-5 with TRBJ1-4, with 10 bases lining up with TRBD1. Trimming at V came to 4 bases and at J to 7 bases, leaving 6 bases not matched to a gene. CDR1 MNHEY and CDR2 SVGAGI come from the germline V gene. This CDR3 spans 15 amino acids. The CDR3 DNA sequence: TGTGCCAGCAGTTCCCCGGGGACAGGGGCTGAAAAACTGTTTTTT. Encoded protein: CASSSPGTGAEKLFF.

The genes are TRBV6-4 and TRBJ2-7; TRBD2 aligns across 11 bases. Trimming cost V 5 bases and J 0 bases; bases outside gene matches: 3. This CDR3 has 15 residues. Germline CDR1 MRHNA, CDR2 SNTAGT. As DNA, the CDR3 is TGTGCCAGCAGTAAAACTAGCGGGGGCTCCTACGAGCAGTACTTC. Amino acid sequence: CASSKTSGGSYEQYF.

The CDR3 is CTKSSGNTIYF. The DNA for the CDR3 is TGCACCAAGAGCTCTGGAAACACCATATATTTT. The genes are TRBV20-1 and TRBJ1-3; D is unclear. Germline V CDR1 and CDR2: DFQATT, SNEGSKA (reference sequence). The CDR3 is made up of 11 amino acids.

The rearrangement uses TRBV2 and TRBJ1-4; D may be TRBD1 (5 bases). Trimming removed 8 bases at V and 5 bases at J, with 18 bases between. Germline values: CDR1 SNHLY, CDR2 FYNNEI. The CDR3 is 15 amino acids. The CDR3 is CASRGSLRENEKLFF. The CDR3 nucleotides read TGTGCCAGCCGGGGGAGTTTGAGGGAAAATGAAAAACTGTTTTTT.

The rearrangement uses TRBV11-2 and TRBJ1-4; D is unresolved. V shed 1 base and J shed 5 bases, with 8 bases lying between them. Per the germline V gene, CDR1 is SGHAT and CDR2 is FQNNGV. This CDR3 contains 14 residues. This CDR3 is CASSLGLSNEKLFF. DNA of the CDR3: TGTGCCAGCAGCTTAGGACTGTCGAATGAAAAACTGTTTTTT.

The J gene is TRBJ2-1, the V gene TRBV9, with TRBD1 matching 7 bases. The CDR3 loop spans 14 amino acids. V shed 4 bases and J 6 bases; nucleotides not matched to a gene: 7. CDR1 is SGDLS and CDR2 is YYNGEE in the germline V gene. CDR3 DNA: TGTGCCAGCAGCCCGCGGAGACAGGGCAATGAGCAGTTCTTC. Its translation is CASSPRRQGNEQFF.

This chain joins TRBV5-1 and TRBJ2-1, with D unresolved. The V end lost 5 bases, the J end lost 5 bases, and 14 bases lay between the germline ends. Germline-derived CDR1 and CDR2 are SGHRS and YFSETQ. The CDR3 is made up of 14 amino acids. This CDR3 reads CASSSQRNNNEQFF. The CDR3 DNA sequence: TGCGCCAGCAGTAGCCAGCGAAATAACAATGAGCAGTTCTTC. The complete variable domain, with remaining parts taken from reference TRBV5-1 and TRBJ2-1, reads KAGVTQTPRYLIKTRGQQVTLSCSPISGHRSVSWYQQTPGQGLQFLFEYFSETQRNKGNFPGRFSGRQFSNSRSEMNVSTLELGDSALYLCASSSQRNNNEQFFGPGTRLTVL.

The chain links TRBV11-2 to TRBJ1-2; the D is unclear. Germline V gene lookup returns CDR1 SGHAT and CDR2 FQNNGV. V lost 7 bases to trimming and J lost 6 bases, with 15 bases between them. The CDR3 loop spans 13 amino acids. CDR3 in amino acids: CASNPTGSHGYTF. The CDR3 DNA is TGTGCCAGCAACCCGACTGGGTCTCATGGCTACACCTTC.

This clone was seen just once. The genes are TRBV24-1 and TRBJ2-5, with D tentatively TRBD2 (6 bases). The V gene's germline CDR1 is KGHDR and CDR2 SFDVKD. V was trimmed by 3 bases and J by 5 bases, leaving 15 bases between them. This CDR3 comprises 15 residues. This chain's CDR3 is CATSDPGVKDETQYF. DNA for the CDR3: TGTGCCACCAGTGATCCGGGGGTTAAAGACGAGACCCAGTACTTC.

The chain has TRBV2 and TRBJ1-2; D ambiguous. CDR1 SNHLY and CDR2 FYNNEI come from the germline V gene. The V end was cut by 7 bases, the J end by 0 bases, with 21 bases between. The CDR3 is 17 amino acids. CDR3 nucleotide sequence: TGTGCCAGCATAAAGCTTGAGCGCCTGAACTCTAACTATGGCTACACCTTC. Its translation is CASIKLERLNSNYGYTF.

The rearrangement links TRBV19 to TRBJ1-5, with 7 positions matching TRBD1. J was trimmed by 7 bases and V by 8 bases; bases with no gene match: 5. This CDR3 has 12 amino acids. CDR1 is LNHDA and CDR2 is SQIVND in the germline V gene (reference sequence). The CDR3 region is CASSQGRQPQHF. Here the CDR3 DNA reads TGTGCCAGTTCACAGGGGAGGCAGCCCCAGCATTTT. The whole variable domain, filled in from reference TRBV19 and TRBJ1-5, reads DGGITQSPKYLFRKEGQNVTLSCEQNLNHDAMYWYRQDPGQGLRLIYYSQIVNDFQKGDIAEGYSVSREKKESFPLTVTSAQKNPTAFYLCASSQGRQPQHFGDGTRLSIL.

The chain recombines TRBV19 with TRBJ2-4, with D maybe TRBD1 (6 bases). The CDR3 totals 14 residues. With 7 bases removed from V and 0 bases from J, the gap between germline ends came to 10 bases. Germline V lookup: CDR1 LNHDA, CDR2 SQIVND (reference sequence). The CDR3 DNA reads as TGTGCCAGTACCCCACAGGGAGCCAAAAACATTCAGTACTTC. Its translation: CASTPQGAKNIQYF.

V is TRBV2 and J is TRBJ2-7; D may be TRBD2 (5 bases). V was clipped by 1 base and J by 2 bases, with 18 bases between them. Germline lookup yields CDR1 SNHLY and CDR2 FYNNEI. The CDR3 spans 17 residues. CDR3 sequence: CASSEGWRGQSPYEQYV. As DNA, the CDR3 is TGTGCCAGCAGTGAAGGTTGGCGAGGGCAGAGTCCCTACGAGCAGTACGTC.

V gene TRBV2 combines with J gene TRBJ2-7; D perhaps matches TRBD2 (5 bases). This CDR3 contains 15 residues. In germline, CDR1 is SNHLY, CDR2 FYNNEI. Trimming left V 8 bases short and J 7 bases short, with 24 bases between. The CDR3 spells CASFVGIIKGREQYF. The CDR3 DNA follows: TGTGCCAGCTTTGTCGGGATAATTAAGGGTAGAGAGCAGTACTTC.

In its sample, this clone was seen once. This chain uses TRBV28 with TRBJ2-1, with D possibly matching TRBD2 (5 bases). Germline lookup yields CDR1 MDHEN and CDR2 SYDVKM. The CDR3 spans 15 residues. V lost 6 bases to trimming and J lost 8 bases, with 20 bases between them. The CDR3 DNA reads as TGTGCCAGCAGGGTTTCGGATGCGAGGGCCGATGAGCAGTTCTTC. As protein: CASRVSDARADEQFF.

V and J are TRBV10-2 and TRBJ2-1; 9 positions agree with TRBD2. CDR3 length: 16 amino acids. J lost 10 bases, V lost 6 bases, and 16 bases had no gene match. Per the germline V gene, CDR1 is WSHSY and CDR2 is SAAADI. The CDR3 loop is CASSEDPPGLAGEQFF. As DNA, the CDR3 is TGCGCCAGCAGCGAAGACCCACCGGGACTAGCCGGGGAGCAGTTCTTC.